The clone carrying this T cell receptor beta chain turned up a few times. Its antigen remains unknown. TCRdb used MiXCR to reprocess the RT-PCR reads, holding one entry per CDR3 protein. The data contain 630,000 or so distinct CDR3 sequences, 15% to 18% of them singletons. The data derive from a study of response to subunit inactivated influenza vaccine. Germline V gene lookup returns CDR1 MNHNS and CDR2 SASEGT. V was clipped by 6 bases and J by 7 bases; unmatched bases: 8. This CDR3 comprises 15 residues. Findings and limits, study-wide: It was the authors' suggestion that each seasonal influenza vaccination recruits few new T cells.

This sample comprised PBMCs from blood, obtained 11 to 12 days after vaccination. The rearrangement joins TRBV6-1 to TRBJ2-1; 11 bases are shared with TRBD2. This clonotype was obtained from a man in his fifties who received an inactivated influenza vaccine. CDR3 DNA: TGTGCCAGCAGAATACTAGCGGGAGAGAGGAATGAGCAGTTCTTC. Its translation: CASRILAGERNEQFF.